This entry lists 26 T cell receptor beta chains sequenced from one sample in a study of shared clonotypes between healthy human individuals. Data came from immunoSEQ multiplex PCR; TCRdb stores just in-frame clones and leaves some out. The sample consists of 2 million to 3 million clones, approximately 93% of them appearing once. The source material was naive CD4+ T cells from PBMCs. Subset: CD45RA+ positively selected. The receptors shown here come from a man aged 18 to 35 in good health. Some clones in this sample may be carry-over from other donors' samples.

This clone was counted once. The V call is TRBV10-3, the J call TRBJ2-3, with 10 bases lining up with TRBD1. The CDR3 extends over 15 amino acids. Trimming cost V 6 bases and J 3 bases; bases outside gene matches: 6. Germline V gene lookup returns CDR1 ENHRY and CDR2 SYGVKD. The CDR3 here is CAISPDRGGTDTQYF. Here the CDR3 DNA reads TGTGCCATCAGCCCGGACAGGGGGGGGACAGATACGCAGTATTTT.

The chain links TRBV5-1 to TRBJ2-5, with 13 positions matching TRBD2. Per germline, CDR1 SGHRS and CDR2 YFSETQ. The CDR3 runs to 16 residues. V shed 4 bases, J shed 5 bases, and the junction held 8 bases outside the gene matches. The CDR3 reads CASSVPGTSGMETQYF. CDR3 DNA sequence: TGCGCCAGCAGCGTACCCGGGACTAGCGGGATGGAGACCCAGTACTTC.

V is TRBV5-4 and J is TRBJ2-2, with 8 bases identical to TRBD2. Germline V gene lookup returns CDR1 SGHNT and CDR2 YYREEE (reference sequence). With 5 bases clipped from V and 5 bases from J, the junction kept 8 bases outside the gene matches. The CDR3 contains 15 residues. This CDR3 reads CASSQSGSRTGELFF. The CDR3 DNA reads TGTGCCAGCAGTCAGAGCGGGAGTAGAACCGGGGAGCTGTTTTTT.

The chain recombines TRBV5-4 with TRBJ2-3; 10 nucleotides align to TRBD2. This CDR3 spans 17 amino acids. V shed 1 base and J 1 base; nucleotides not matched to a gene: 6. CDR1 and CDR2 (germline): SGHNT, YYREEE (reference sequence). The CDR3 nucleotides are TGTGCCAGCAGCTTGTATCTAGCGGGAGTTGGCACAGATACGCAGTATTTT. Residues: CASSLYLAGVGTDTQYF. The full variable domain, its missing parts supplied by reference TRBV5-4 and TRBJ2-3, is ETGVTQSPTHLIKTRGQQVTLRCSSQSGHNTVSWYQQALGQGPQFIFQYYREEENGRGNFPPRFSGLQFPNYSSELNVNALELDDSALYLCASSLYLAGVGTDTQYFGPGTRLTVL.

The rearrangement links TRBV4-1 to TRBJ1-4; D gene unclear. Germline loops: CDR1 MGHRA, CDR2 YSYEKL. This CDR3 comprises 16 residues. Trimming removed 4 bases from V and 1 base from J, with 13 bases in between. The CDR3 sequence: CASSPPNPGTNEKLFF. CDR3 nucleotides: TGCGCCAGCAGCCCCCCAAACCCGGGAACTAATGAAAAACTGTTTTTT.

The CDR3 DNA reads as TGTGCCACCAGCAGACCCCAGGACACGGGGGGGGAGCAGTTCTTC. It encodes CATSRPQDTGGEQFF. This sequence joins TRBV15 and TRBJ2-1; 8 bases fit TRBD2. Per germline, CDR1 LNHNV and CDR2 YYDKDF (reference sequence). The CDR3 spans 15 residues. Germline trimming cut 2 bases from V and 10 bases from J; bases unmatched to any gene: 10.

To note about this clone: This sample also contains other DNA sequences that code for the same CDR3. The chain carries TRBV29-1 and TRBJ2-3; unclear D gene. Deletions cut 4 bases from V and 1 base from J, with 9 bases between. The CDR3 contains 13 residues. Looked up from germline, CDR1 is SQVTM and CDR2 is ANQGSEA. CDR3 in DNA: TGCAGCGTTGCCACCCGAGGCACAGATACGCAGTATTTT. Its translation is CSVATRGTDTQYF.

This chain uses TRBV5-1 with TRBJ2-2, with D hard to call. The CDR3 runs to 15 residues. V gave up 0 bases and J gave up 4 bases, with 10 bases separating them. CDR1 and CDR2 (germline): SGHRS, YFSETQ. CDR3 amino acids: CASSLDLASTGELFF. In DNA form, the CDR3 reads TGCGCCAGCAGCTTGGACCTGGCGAGCACCGGGGAGCTGTTTTTT.

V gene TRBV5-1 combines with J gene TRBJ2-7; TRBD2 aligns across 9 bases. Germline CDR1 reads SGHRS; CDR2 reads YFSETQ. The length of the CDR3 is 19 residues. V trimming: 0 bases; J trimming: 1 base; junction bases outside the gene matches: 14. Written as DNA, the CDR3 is TGCGCCAGCAGCTTGGCCCCGATAGCAGCGGGAGGATTTTCCTACGAGCAGTACTTC. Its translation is CASSLAPIAAGGFSYEQYF.

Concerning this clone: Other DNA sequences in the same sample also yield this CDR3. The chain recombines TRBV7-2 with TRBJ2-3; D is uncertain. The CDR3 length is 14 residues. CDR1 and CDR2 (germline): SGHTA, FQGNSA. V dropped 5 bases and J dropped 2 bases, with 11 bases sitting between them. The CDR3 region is CASSPRASTDTQYF. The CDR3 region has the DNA TGTGCCAGCAGCCCTAGGGCTTCCACAGATACGCAGTATTTT. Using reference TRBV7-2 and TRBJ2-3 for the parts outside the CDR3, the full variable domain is GAGVSQSPSNKVTEKGKDVELRCDPISGHTALYWYRQSLGQGLEFLIYFQGNSAPDKSGLPSDRFSAERTGGSVSTLTIQRTQQEDSAVYLCASSPRASTDTQYFGPGTRLTVL.

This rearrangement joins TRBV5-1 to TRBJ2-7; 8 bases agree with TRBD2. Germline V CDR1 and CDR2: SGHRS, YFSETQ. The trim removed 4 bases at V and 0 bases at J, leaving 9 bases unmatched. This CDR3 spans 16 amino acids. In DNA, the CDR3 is TGCGCCAGCAGCCTAAATAGCGGGACTAACTCCTACGAGCAGTACTTC. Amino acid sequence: CASSLNSGTNSYEQYF.

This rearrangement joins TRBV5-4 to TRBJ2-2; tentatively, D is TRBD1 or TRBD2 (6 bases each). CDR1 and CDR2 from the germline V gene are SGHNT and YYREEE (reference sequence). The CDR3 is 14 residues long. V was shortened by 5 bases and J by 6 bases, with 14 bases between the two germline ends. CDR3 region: CASSHGGQAGELFF. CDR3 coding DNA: TGTGCCAGCAGTCATGGGGGGCAGGCCGGGGAGCTGTTTTTT.

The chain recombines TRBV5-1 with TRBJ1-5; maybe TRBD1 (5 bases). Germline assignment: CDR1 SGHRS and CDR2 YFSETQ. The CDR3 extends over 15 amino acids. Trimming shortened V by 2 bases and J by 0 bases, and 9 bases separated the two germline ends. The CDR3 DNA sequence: TGCGCCAGCAGCTTTGGGGGAAATAGCAATCAGCCCCAGCATTTT. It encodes CASSFGGNSNQPQHF. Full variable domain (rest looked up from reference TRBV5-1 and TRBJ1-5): KAGVTQTPRYLIKTRGQQVTLSCSPISGHRSVSWYQQTPGQGLQFLFEYFSETQRNKGNFPGRFSGRQFSNSRSEMNVSTLELGDSALYLCASSFGGNSNQPQHFGDGTRLSIL.

The CDR3: CASSERLAGNPEDTQYF. The DNA for the CDR3 is TGTGCCAGCAGCGAAAGACTAGCGGGAAACCCAGAAGATACGCAGTATTTT. This chain uses TRBV9 with TRBJ2-3; TRBD2 aligns across 11 bases. In germline, CDR1 is SGDLS, CDR2 YYNGEE. This CDR3 is built from 17 residues. The ends lost 3 bases at V and 5 bases at J; junction bases unmatched: 11.

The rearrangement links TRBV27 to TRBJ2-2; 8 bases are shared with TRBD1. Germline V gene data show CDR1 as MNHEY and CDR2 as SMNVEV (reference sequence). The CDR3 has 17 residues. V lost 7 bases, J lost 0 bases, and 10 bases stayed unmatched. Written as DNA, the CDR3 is TGTGCCAGCAAAGAATATACGGGACAGGCGAACACCGGGGAGCTGTTTTTT. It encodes CASKEYTGQANTGELFF.

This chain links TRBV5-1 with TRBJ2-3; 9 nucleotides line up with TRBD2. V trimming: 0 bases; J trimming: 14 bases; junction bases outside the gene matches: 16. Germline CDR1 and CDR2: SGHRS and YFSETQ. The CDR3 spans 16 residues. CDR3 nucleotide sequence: TGCGCCAGCAGCTTGGGGGCTAGCGGGAAGTCTGTACGCGGGTATTTT. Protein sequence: CASSLGASGKSVRGYF.

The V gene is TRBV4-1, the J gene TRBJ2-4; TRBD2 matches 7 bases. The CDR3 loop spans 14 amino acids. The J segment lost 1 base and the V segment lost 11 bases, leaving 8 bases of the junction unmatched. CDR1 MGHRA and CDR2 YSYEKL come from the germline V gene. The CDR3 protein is CAGSGVGAKNIQYF. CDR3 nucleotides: TGCGCCGGAAGCGGGGTCGGGGCCAAAAACATTCAGTACTTC.

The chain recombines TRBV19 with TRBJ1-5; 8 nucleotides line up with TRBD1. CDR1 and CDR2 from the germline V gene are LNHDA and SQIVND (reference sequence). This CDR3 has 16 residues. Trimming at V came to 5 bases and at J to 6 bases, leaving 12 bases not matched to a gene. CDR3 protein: CASSVSDRVKRQPQHF. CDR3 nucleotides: TGTGCCAGTAGTGTATCGGACAGGGTAAAACGTCAGCCCCAGCATTTT.

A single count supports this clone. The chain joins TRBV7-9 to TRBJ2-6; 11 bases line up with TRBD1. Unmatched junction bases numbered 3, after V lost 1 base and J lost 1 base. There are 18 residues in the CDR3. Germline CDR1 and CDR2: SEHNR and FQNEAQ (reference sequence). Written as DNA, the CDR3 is TGTGCCAGCAGCTTAGGGACAGGGGGCGCTTCTGGGGCCAACGTCCTGACTTTC. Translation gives CASSLGTGGASGANVLTF.

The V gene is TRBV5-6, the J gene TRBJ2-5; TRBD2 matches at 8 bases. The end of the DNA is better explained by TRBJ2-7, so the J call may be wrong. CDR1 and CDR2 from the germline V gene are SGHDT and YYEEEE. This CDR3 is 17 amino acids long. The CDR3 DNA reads TGTGCCAGCAGCCTCGCTAGTCCCGGGACTAGCTCCTACGAGCAGTACTTC. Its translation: CASSLASPGTSSYEQYF.

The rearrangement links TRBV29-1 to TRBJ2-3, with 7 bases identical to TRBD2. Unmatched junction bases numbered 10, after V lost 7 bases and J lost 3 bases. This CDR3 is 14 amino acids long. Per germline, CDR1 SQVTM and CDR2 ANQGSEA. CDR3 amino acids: CSGGGVSGTDTQYF. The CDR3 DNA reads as TGCAGCGGCGGGGGAGTTAGTGGGACAGATACGCAGTATTTT.

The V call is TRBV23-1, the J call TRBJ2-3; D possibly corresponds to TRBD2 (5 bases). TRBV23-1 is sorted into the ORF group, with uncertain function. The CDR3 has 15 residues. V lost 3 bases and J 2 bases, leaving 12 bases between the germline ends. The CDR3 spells CASSHPGVPTDTQYF. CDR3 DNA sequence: TGCGCCAGCAGTCATCCCGGGGTACCCACAGATACGCAGTATTTT.

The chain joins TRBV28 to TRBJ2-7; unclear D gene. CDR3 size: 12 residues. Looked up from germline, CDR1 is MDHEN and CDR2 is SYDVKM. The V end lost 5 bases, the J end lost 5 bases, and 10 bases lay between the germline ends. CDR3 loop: CASSPARDEQYF. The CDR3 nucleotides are TGTGCCAGCAGTCCAGCTCGGGACGAGCAGTACTTC.

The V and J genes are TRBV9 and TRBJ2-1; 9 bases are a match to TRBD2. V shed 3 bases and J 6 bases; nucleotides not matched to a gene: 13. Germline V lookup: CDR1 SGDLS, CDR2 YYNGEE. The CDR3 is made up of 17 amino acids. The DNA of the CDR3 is TGTGCCAGCAGCGCAACACCGGTAGAGACTAGCGGCAATGAGCAGTTCTTC. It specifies CASSATPVETSGNEQFF.

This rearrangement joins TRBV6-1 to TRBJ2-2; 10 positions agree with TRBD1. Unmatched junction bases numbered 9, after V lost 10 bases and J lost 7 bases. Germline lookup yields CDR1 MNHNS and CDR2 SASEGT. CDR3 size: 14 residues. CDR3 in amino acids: CATWRTGGIGELFF. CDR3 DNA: TGTGCCACCTGGCGGACAGGGGGGATCGGGGAGCTGTTTTTT.

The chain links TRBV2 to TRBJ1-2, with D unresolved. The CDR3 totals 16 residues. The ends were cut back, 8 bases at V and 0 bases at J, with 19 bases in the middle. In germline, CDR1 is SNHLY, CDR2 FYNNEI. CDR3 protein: CASRKRLESANYGYTF. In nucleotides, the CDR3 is TGTGCCAGCCGAAAGAGGTTGGAGTCGGCTAACTATGGCTACACCTTC.